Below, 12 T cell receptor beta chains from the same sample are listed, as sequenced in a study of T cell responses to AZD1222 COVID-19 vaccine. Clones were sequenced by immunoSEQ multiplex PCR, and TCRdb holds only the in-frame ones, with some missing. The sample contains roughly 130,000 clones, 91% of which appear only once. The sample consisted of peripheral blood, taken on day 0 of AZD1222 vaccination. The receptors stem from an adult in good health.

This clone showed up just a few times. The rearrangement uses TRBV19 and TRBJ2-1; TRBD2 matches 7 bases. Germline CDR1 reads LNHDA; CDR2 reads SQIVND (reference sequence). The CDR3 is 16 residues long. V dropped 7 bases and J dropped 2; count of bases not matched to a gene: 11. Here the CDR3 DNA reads TGTGCCAGTAAGATGGGAGGCGGGAGTGCCTACAATGAGCAGTTCTTC. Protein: CASKMGGGSAYNEQFF.

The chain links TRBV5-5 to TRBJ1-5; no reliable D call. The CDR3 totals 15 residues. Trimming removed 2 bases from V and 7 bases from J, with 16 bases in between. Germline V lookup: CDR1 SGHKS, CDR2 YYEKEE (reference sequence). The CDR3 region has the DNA TGTGCCAGCAGCTTTGGAGGCTTGGGAGGGCAGCCCCAGCATTTT. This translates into CASSFGGLGGQPQHF.

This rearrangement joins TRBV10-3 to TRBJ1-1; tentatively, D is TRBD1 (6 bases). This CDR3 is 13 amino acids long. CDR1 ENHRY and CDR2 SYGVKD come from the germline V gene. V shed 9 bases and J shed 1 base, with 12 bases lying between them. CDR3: CAMSGAPNTEAFF. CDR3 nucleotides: TGTGCCATGTCGGGGGCCCCGAACACTGAAGCTTTCTTT.

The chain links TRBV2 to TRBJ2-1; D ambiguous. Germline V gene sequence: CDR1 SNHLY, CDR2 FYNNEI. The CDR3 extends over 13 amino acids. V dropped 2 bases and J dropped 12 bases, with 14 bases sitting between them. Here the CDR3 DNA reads TGTGCCAGCAGTGAACCCTTCCAGGTCGGGCAGTTCTTC. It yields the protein CASSEPFQVGQFF.

The CDR3 coding sequence is TGTGCCAGTAGTATAGATAGTATTCCCTACGAGCAGTACTTC. It specifies CASSIDSIPYEQYF. This chain connects TRBV19 to TRBJ2-7; D remains ambiguous. From germline, CDR1 is LNHDA and CDR2 SQIVND (reference sequence). The germline V and J ends were trimmed by 0 bases and 2 bases, with 8 bases remaining between them. This CDR3 spans 14 amino acids.

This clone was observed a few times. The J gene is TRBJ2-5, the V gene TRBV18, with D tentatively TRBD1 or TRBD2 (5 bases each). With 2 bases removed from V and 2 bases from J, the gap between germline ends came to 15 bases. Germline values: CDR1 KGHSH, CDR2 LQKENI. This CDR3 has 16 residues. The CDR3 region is CASSPYGSGPQETQYF. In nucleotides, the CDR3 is TGTGCCAGCTCACCATATGGATCGGGGCCGCAAGAGACCCAGTACTTC.

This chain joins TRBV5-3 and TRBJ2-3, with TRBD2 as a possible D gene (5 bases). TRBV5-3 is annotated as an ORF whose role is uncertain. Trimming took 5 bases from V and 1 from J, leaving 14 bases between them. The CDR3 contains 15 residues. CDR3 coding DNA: TGTGCCAGAAGTTCGCCAGCGGACCGCACAGATACGCAGTATTTT. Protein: CARSSPADRTDTQYF.

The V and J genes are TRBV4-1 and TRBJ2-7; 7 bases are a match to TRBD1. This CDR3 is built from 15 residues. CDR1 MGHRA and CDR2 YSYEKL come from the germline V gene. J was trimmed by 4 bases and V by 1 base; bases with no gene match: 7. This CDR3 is CASSQVDRVPYEQYF. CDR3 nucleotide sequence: TGCGCCAGCAGCCAAGTTGACAGGGTCCCTTACGAGCAGTACTTC.

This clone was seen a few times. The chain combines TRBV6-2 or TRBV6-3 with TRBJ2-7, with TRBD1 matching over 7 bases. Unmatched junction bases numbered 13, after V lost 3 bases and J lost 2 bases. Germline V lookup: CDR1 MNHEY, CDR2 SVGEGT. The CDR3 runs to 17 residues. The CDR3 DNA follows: TGTGCCAGCAGTTATTTAAGGCGATCCCAGGGGGCCTACGAGCAGTACTTC. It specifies CASSYLRRSQGAYEQYF.

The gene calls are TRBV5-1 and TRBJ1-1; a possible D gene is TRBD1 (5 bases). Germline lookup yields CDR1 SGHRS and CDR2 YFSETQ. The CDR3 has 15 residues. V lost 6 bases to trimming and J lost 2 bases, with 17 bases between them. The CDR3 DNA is TGCGCCAGCAACGAAGCTGGGGCCCTCAACACTGAAGCTTTCTTT. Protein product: CASNEAGALNTEAFF.

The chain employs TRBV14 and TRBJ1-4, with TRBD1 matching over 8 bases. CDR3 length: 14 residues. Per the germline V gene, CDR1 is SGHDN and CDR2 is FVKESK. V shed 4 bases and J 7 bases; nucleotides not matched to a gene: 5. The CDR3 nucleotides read TGTGCCAGCAGCCGTGCAGGGGGCCGTGAAAAACTGTTTTTT. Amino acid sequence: CASSRAGGREKLFF.

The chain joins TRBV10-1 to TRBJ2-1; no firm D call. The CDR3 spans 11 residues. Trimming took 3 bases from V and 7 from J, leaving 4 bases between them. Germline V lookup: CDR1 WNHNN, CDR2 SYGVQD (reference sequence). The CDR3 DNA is TGCGCCAGCAGTGATAGTAATGAGCAGTTCTTC. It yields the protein CASSDSNEQFF.